The source of this TCR beta chain is a study of CD8+CD57+ T cells in acquired aplastic anemia listed by TCRdb under 2018. For the study in its entirety: DNA extracted from sorted CD4+ and CD8+ cells had a mean of roughly 3.4 ug, with a range of about 0.18 to 27.4 ug. An average of roughly 10 million reads for CD4+ cells and 11.0 million reads for CD8+ cells was obtained from healthy donor samples.

Results and caveats for the whole study, not just this receptor: Approximately 31 CD8+ CDR3 sequences were found in both patients and controls but appeared to be highly expressed in patients and within the immunodominant clones of the patients. Patients and healthy controls showed no significant difference in CD8+ Simpson's diversity (P=0.060).

About this clonotype itself: Its cognate antigen has yet to be identified. Per-base quality was not reported, and no clone a single base away is much larger than it.

The study deep-sequenced TCR repertoires of sorted CD4+ and CD8+ blood T cells from severe aplastic anemia patients and healthy subjects. Ficoll-Paque density gradient centrifugation was used to isolate peripheral blood mononuclear cells. CD4+ and CD8+ T cells were sorted by FACS or magnetic beads before DNA extraction. From the cysteine up to the phenylalanine, the CDR3 has a length of 17 residues. The entry retains the CDR3 DNA only, 51 bases that are in frame from base 1. Deletion took 3 bases off V and 4 bases off J, with a span of 22 bases between the germline ends. CDR1 and CDR2 (LNHDA, SQIVND) derive from the germline V gene (reference sequence). Genomic DNA served as template for TCR beta VDJ combination and CDR3 sequence profiling. TCR repertoire sequencing was run on an Illumina HiSeq 2000. Under the source paper's analysis protocol: TRBV/TRBJ rearrangement plots, CDR3 size and DJ length profiles, and Simpson's diversity index were used to assess repertoires. The most abundant DNA sequence in the deep sequencing data was taken as the immunodominant clone. CDR3 amino acid sequences were checked for sharing across subjects and were also compared against the VDJdb database and published repertoires. The public reads were quality trimmed at Q25 with fastp and then assembled into clones with MiXCR by TCRdb, keeping productive beta chains. Entries are consolidated by CDR3 protein sequence, retaining the most common genes and DNA. The V and J calls come from TCRdb's annotation, not from the publication. Present in this sample are roughly 420,000 distinct CDR3 sequences, roughly 68% of which were seen just once. Jointly, the top ten make up approximately 3.8% of the sample.

The rearrangement combines TRBV19 with TRBJ2-7; TRBD2 could be the D gene, as 5 bases match. The sequenced sample consisted of sorted CD4+, CD8+, or CD8+CD57+ T cells (not recorded which) from PBMCs. This clonotype was sampled from a human donor in good health, serving as a control. This receptor carries the CDR3 CASSMRAVDLPEYEQYF. The DNA sequence is given as TGTGCCAGTAGTATGCGGGCCGTAGACCTCCCCGAATACGAGCAGTACTTC.